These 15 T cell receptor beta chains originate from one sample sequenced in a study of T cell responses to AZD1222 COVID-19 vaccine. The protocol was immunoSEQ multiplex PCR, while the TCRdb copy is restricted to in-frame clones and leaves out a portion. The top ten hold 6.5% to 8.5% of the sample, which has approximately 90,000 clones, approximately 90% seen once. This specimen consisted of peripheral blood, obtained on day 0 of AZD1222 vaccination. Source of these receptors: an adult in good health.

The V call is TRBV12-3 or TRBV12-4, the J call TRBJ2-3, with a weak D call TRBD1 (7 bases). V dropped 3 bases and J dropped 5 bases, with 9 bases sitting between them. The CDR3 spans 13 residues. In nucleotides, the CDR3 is TGTGCCAGCAGTTTCCAGGGGGGAGATACGCAGTATTTT. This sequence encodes CASSFQGGDTQYF.

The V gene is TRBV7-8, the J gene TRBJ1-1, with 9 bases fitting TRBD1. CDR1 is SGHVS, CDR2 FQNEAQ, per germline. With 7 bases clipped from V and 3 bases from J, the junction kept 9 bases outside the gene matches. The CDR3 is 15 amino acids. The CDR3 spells CASIYRDRVDTEAFF. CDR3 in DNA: TGTGCCAGCATCTACCGGGACAGGGTCGACACTGAAGCTTTCTTT.

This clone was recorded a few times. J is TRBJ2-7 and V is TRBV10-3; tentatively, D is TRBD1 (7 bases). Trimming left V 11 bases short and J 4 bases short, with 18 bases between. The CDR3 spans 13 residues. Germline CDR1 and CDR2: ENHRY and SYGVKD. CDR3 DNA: TGTGCCCACAAAGGGACAGCGGGTTACGAGCAGTACTTC. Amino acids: CAHKGTAGYEQYF.

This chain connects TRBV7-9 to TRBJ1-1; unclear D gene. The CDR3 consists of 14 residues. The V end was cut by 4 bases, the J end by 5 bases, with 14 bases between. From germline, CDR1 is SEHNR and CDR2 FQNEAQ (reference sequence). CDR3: CASSSPPKSTEAFF. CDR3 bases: TGTGCCAGCAGCTCCCCTCCGAAGTCGACTGAAGCTTTCTTT. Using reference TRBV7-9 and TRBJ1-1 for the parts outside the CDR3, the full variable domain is DTGVSQNPRHKITKRGQNVTFRCDPISEHNRLYWYRQTLGQGPEFLTYFQNEAQLEKSRLLSDRFSAERPKGSFSTLEIQRTEQGDSAMYLCASSSPPKSTEAFFGQGTRLTVV.

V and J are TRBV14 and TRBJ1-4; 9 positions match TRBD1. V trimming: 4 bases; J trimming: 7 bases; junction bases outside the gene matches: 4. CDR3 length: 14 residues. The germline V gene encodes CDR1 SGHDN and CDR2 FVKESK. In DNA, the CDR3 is TGTGCCAGCAGCCGGGACAGGGTGATTGAAAAACTGTTTTTT. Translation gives CASSRDRVIEKLFF.

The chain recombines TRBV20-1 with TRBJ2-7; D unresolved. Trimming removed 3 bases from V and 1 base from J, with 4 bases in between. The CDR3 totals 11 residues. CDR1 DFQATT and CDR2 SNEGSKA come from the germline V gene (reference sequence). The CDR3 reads CSASSSYEQYF. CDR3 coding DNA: TGCAGTGCTAGTAGTTCCTACGAGCAGTACTTC.

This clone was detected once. The DNA of the CDR3 is TGTGCCAGCAGTTACTCGAGGCAGTGGATTCGGGGCTACACCTTC. Protein: CASSYSRQWIRGYTF. This rearrangement joins TRBV6-2 or TRBV6-3 to TRBJ1-2; D gene unclear. V dropped 0 bases and J dropped 8 bases, with 16 bases sitting between them. The CDR3 spans 15 residues. The germline CDR1 and CDR2 sequences are MNHEY and SVGEGT.

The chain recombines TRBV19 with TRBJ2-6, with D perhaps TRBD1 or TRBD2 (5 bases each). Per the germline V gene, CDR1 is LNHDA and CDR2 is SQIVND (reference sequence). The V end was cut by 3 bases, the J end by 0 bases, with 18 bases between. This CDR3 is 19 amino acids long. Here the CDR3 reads CASSIVDGTFSSGANVLTF. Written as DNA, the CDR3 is TGTGCCAGTAGTATCGTAGACGGGACCTTCAGCTCTGGGGCCAACGTCCTGACTTTC.

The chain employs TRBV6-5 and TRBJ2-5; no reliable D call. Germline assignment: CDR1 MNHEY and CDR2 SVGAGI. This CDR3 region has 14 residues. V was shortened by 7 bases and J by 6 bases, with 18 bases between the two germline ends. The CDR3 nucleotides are TGTGCCAGCACCGGAGCGACCTTCCGGAAGACCCAGTACTTC. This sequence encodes CASTGATFRKTQYF.

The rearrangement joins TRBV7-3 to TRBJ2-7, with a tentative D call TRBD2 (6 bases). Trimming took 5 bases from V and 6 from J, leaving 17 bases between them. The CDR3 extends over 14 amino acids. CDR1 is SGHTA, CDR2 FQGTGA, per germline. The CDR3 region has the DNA TGTGCCAGCAGCACGACCGGGGGAACGGGCGAGCAGTACTTC. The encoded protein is CASSTTGGTGEQYF.

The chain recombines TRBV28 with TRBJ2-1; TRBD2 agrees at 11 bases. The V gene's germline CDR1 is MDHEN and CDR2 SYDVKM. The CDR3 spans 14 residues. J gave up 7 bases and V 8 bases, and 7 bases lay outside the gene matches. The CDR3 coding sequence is TGTGCCAGCCACACTAGCGGGAGTGGAAATGAGCAGTTCTTC. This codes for CASHTSGSGNEQFF.

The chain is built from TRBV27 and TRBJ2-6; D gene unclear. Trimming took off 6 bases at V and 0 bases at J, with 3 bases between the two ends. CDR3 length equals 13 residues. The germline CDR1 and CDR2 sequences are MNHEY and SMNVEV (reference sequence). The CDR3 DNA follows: TGTGCCAGCAGCCACTCTGGGGCCAACGTCCTGACTTTC. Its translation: CASSHSGANVLTF.

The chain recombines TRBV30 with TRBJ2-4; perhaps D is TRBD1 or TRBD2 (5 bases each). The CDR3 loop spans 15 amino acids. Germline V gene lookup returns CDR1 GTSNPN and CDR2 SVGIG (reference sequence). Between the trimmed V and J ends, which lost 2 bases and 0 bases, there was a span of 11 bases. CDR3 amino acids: CAWSHSGAAKNIQYF. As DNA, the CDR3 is TGTGCCTGGAGTCATTCCGGGGCAGCCAAAAACATTCAGTACTTC.

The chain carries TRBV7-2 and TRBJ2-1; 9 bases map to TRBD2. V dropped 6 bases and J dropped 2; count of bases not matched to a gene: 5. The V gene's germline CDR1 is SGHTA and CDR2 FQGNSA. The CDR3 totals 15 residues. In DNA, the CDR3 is TGTGCCAGCAGTTCGCGGGGGGGCGCCTACAATGAGCAGTTCTTC. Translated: CASSSRGGAYNEQFF.

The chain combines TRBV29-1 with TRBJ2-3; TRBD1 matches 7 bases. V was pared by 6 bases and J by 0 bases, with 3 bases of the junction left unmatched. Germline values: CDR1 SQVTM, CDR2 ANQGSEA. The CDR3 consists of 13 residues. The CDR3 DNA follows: TGCAGCGTCCACAGGGGCAGCACAGATACGCAGTATTTT. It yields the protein CSVHRGSTDTQYF.